This T cell receptor beta chain was sequenced during a study of shared clonotypes between healthy human individuals. This CDR3 has 15 amino acids. Germline CDR1 and CDR2: SGHVS and FNYEAQ. J lost 6 bases, V lost 5 bases, and 10 bases had no gene match. Sequencing used immunoSEQ multiplex PCR; TCRdb keeps in-frame clones, though not all of them. Of about 1,900,000 clones listed, about 95% were seen once; the top ten hold less than 1.5%. Positive CCR7 selection of CD45RO-negative cells yielded the naive CD8 cells, and terminally differentiated effector memory CD45RA+ cells were excluded. This rearrangement joins TRBV7-6 to TRBJ2-7; 10 bases align to TRBD2. The source of this sequence is a man between 18 and 35 years old in good health. The sequenced sample consisted of naive CD8+ T cells sorted from blood. The CDR3 loop reads CASSDTGTSVVEQYF. The CDR3 DNA sequence: TGTGCCAGCAGCGACACAGGGACTAGCGTTGTCGAGCAGTACTTC. The full variable domain, with the rest looked up from reference TRBV7-6 and TRBJ2-7, is GAGVSQSPRYKVTKRGQDVALRCDPISGHVSLYWYRQALGQGPEFLTYFNYEAQQDKSGLPNDRFSAERPEGSISTLTIQRTEQRDSAMYRCASSDTGTSVVEQYFGPGTRLTVT.